This T cell receptor beta chain was obtained from a study of CD8 T cells in ankylosing spondylitis. This CDR3 contains 13 residues. V lost 5 bases, J lost 4 bases, and 4 bases stayed unmatched. The germline gives CDR1 MDHEN, CDR2 SYDVKM. Overall study findings and caveats: Clones linked with disease were CD8+ and fairly uncommon in the peripheral blood. Enrichment of disease-linked clones was reportedly significant in matched ankylosing spondylitis synovial fluid.

With regard to this clonotype: No antigen is known for it.

Quantitative 5'-RACE was performed with molecular barcodes, and it yielded the TCR beta libraries. In TCRdb, the 5' RACE reads were re-called with MiXCR into one record per CDR3 protein. The data hold some 270,000 distinct CDR3 sequences, with around 32% observed a single time. The V gene is TRBV28, the J gene TRBJ2-7; 8 bases align to TRBD1. The specimen sequenced was blood, either unsorted or a sorted T cell fraction (not recorded which). This TCR was sampled from a male donor with ankylosing spondylitis or in good health (not recorded which). CDR3 sequence (DNA): TGTGCCAGCAGTATCAGGGGGCCGTACGAGCAGTACTTC. Translation gives CASSIRGPYEQYF.